This T cell receptor (beta chain) appears in the sequencing data of a study of CD8 T cells in Susac syndrome. General study results and limits: As acknowledged by the study, its TCR sequencing and HLA analysis included a relatively small number of individuals.

A word on this clonotype: Its antigen is not known.

FACS was used to enrich TEMRA cells, whereas the CD8+ and CD4+ T cells were obtained by negative isolation. The CDR3 extends over 15 amino acids. CDR1 and CDR2 from the germline V gene are DFQATT and SNEGSKA (reference sequence). V dropped 3 bases and J dropped 3; count of bases not matched to a gene: 6. RNA amounts of roughly 0.45 to 1 ug underwent reverse transcription with random hexamers. The immunoSEQ assay covered 54 Vbeta and 13 Jbeta segments for CDR3. Using its own MiXCR run on the immunoSEQ multiplex PCR reads, TCRdb lists one record per CDR3 protein. This table has more than 95,000 distinct CDR3 sequences, more than 85% appearing once.

This receptor was obtained from a human donor with multiple sclerosis. Sequencing was done on a sample of CD4+ T cells from PBMCs. The rearrangement links TRBV20-1 to TRBJ2-7, with TRBD2 identical over 12 bases. The CDR3 is CSARDLTSGGYEQYF. CDR3 coding DNA: TGCAGTGCTAGGGACCTGACTAGCGGGGGCTACGAGCAGTACTTC.